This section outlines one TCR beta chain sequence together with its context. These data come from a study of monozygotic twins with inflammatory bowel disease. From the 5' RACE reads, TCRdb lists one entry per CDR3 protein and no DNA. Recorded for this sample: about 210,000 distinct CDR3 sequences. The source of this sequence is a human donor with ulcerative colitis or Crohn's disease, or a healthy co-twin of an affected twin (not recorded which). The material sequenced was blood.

The CDR3 loop reads CSATSGGPPNTQYF. The genes are TRBV20-1 and TRBJ2-3; TCRdb returns TRBD2, unconfirmable since there is no DNA. The CDR3 contains 14 residues. CDR1 DFQATT and CDR2 SNEGSKA come from the germline V gene (reference sequence).